This passage covers 20 T cell receptor beta chains from one sample sequenced in a study of vaccination and CD4 T cells after COVID-19. For these receptors, no antigen is known. Time point meaning: late sampling 161 to 241 days after vaccination in three convalescent patients. Treatment: roughly ten-day PBMC culture with coronavirus spike peptide pools or control peptides (ViraFEST assay). The Oncomine TCR Beta short-read assay was what sequenced the DNA obtained from cultured CD4+ T cells. TCRdb ran MiXCR on the PCR reads and lists one entry per CDR3 protein. Among tens of thousands of distinct CDR3 sequences listed, less than 35% were seen once. The specimen was CD4+ T cells from blood, cultured in vitro, collected about 7 months after SARS-CoV-2 vaccination. These receptors were taken from a human donor who had recovered from COVID-19.

This clonotype has a handful of counts. The V gene is TRBV27, the J gene TRBJ2-3; 10 nucleotides match TRBD1. The trim removed 5 bases at V and 3 bases at J, leaving 8 bases unmatched. The CDR3 extends over 16 amino acids. CDR1 MNHEY and CDR2 SMNVEV come from the germline V gene (reference sequence). Here the CDR3 reads CASSPSRTGGTDTQYF. The CDR3 region has the DNA TGTGCCAGCAGTCCCTCTCGGACAGGGGGAACAGATACGCAGTATTTT.

This clonotype was found a few times. This chain connects TRBV12-3 or TRBV12-4 to TRBJ1-1, with D perhaps TRBD1 (5 bases). V lost 2 bases, J lost 4 bases, and 8 bases lay in between. The length of the CDR3 is 13 residues. CDR3 sequence reads: CASSLSRGTEAFF. The CDR3 nucleotides read TGTGCCAGCAGTTTATCGAGGGGCACTGAAGCTTTCTTT.

The chain carries TRBV15 and TRBJ2-5; TRBD2 matches at 8 bases. J gave up 5 bases and V 3 bases, and 5 bases lay outside the gene matches. CDR3 length equals 14 residues. Germline values: CDR1 LNHNV, CDR2 YYDKDF (reference sequence). CDR3 protein: CATSRTPGGETQYF. In nucleotides, the CDR3 is TGTGCCACCAGCAGGACTCCGGGGGGGGAGACCCAGTACTTC.

This rearrangement joins TRBV7-6 to TRBJ2-7; D gene unclear. Trimming cost V 5 bases and J 2 bases, with 10 bases left between them. The CDR3 sequence is 13 residues long. Germline-derived CDR1 and CDR2 are SGHVS and FNYEAQ. Written as DNA, the CDR3 is TGTGCCAGCAGCGACACCAATCCCTACGAGCAGTACTTC. This codes for CASSDTNPYEQYF.

This sequence joins TRBV20-1 and TRBJ1-6; no reliable D call. Trimming cost V 2 bases and J 2 bases, with 10 bases left between them. The CDR3 extends over 15 amino acids. Germline CDR1 and CDR2: DFQATT and SNEGSKA (reference sequence). Here the CDR3 reads CSARTFGPYNSPLHF. DNA for the CDR3: TGCAGTGCTAGAACCTTCGGGCCCTATAATTCACCCCTCCACTTT.

The table lists this clonotype with a few counts. This chain joins TRBV7-2 and TRBJ2-7; the D is unclear. V was cut by 0 bases and J by 6 bases, with 3 bases left in between. Germline CDR1 and CDR2: SGHTA and FQGNSA. This CDR3 spans 11 amino acids. The CDR3 here is CASSLAFEQYF. CDR3 DNA sequence: TGTGCCAGCAGCTTAGCTTTCGAGCAGTACTTC.

V usage is TRBV2 and J usage is TRBJ2-7; 7 positions match TRBD2. This CDR3 has 11 residues. J was trimmed by 6 bases and V by 6 bases; bases with no gene match: 2. Germline-derived CDR1 and CDR2 are SNHLY and FYNNEI. CDR3 residues: CASRWEGEQYF. DNA of the CDR3: TGTGCCAGCAGGTGGGAGGGCGAGCAGTACTTC.

The chain joins TRBV10-3 to TRBJ2-5, with 10 bases that match TRBD2. The CDR3 has 16 amino acids. Germline V gene data show CDR1 as ENHRY and CDR2 as SYGVKD. The trim removed 4 bases at V and 1 base at J, leaving 6 bases unmatched. In nucleotides, the CDR3 is TGTGCCATCAGTGGTTCGAGCGGGGGGGCCCAAGAGACCCAGTACTTC. Translating it yields CAISGSSGGAQETQYF.

This clonotype turned up a few times. The rearrangement uses TRBV2 and TRBJ2-5; 11 nucleotides line up with TRBD2. After removal of 7 bases from V and 3 bases from J, the junction contained 4 bases not matched to a gene. Per the germline V gene, CDR1 is SNHLY and CDR2 is FYNNEI. The CDR3 is 14 amino acids. The CDR3 coding sequence is TGTGCCAGCAATCTTAGCGGGGGGGAAGAGACCCAGTACTTC. It encodes CASNLSGGEETQYF.

This clonotype was picked up a small number of times. This sequence joins TRBV5-8 and TRBJ2-5; 10 bases map to TRBD2. V was pared by 0 bases and J by 2 bases, with 10 bases of the junction left unmatched. Germline lookup yields CDR1 SGHTS and CDR2 YDEGEE. This CDR3 region has 18 residues. The CDR3 DNA reads as TGTGCCAGCAGCTTGGGATCGGCTCCAGCGGGGGGGCAAGAGACCCAGTACTTC. Protein: CASSLGSAPAGGQETQYF.

This clonotype rates as medium-sized (0.01 to 0.1%). This chain links TRBV20-1 with TRBJ1-1; D is ambiguous. Trimming took 1 base from V and 4 from J, leaving 10 bases between them. This CDR3 comprises 13 residues. Germline V lookup: CDR1 DFQATT, CDR2 SNEGSKA (reference sequence). This CDR3 reads CSARAGAFTEAFF. Written as DNA, the CDR3 is TGCAGTGCTAGAGCGGGTGCCTTCACTGAAGCTTTCTTT.

This clonotype was recorded a few times. The chain's CDR3 is CSARSDLAGESIEQFF. In nucleotides, the CDR3 is TGCAGTGCTAGATCTGATCTAGCGGGAGAGAGTATTGAGCAGTTCTTC. V and J are TRBV20-1 and TRBJ2-1; 10 bases match TRBD2. V shed 2 bases, J shed 9 bases, and the junction held 13 bases outside the gene matches. This CDR3 has 16 amino acids. Germline V gives CDR1 DFQATT, CDR2 SNEGSKA (reference sequence).

The chain joins TRBV6-5 to TRBJ1-1; D might be TRBD1 (5 bases). CDR1 is MNHEY and CDR2 is SVGAGI in the germline V gene. The CDR3 has 13 amino acids. The V end was cut by 2 bases, the J end by 1 base, with 5 bases between. The CDR3 loop is CASSYGGNTEAFF. CDR3 nucleotides: TGTGCCAGCAGTTACGGGGGGAACACTGAAGCTTTCTTT.

This clonotype was counted a few times. The rearrangement joins TRBV20-1 to TRBJ2-5, with TRBD2 matching over 9 bases. Germline CDR1 DFQATT, CDR2 SNEGSKA (reference sequence). The trim removed 6 bases at V and 0 bases at J, leaving 11 bases unmatched. The CDR3 runs to 16 residues. DNA of the CDR3: TGCAGTGCCCCGAGGCTAGCGGGAAGGTACCAAGAGACCCAGTACTTC. Amino acid sequence: CSAPRLAGRYQETQYF.

The V and J genes are TRBV7-6 and TRBJ2-2; 10 nucleotides align to TRBD1. V lost 4 bases and J lost 6; bases outside the gene matches: 8. CDR3 length equals 16 residues. Germline values: CDR1 SGHVS, CDR2 FNYEAQ. DNA of the CDR3: TGTGCCAGCAGCTCAAGACAGGGGGCTAGTGCCGGGGAGCTGTTTTTT. Translated: CASSSRQGASAGELFF.

The chain combines TRBV2 with TRBJ1-2, with TRBD1 identical over 7 bases. CDR3 length: 13 amino acids. J gave up 4 bases and V 4 bases, and 3 bases lay outside the gene matches. Looked up from germline, CDR1 is SNHLY and CDR2 is FYNNEI. CDR3 region: CASSAGQAYGYTF. DNA for the CDR3: TGTGCCAGCAGTGCAGGACAGGCCTATGGCTACACCTTC.

The chain uses TRBV9 and TRBJ2-5; D could derive from TRBD1 or TRBD2 (5 bases each). The V gene lost 0 bases and the J gene lost 5 bases, with 11 bases spanning the gap. Germline CDR1 reads SGDLS; CDR2 reads YYNGEE. The CDR3 has 14 amino acids. CDR3 loop: CASSVGVGEETQYF. In DNA, the CDR3 is TGTGCCAGCAGCGTAGGGGTAGGGGAGGAGACCCAGTACTTC.

This chain connects TRBV2 to TRBJ2-1, with 11 bases lining up with TRBD2. CDR3 length equals 19 residues. Germline loops: CDR1 SNHLY, CDR2 FYNNEI. V lost 6 bases to trimming and J lost 8 bases; unmatched junction nucleotides: 21. CDR3 region: CASRPGTGRTSGSIHEQFF. As DNA, the CDR3 is TGTGCCAGCAGACCTGGGACAGGGCGAACTAGCGGGAGTATCCATGAGCAGTTCTTC.

J is TRBJ1-2 and V is TRBV4-2, with D possibly matching TRBD1 (6 bases). This CDR3 is 15 amino acids long. CDR1 and CDR2 from the germline V gene are LGHNA and YNFKEQ. Trimming left V 3 bases short and J 4 bases short, with 15 bases between. CDR3: CASSQGAGQTYGYTF. The CDR3 nucleotides are TGTGCCAGCAGCCAGGGGGCAGGACAGACCTATGGCTACACCTTC.

J is TRBJ2-7 and V is TRBV5-4; D not resolved. The CDR3 extends over 11 amino acids. CDR1 is SGHNT and CDR2 is YYREEE in the germline V gene (reference sequence). Between the trimmed V and J ends, which lost 3 bases and 2 bases, there was a span of 3 bases. CDR3 amino acids: CASSSTYEQYF. CDR3 DNA: TGTGCCAGCAGCTCCACCTACGAGCAGTACTTC.